This passage covers 24 T cell receptor beta chains from one sample sequenced in a study of T cells in Graves' hyperthyroidism and ophthalmopathy. RNA transcripts served as the template for amplifying TCR beta CDR3 regions. HTBI primers were employed in a first-round RT-PCR of the TCR CDR3. TCRdb re-called the multiplex PCR reads with MiXCR, one entry per CDR3 protein. Of hundreds of thousands of distinct CDR3 sequences in the sample, more than 15% are singletons; the top ten hold around 3.3%. Sequencing was done on a sample of blood. These receptors came from a woman aged 40 to 50 with Graves' ophthalmopathy.

In this sample, this clonotype turned up a few times. This sequence joins TRBV7-9 and TRBJ1-4; 7 bases line up with TRBD1. Germline V gene sequence: CDR1 SEHNR, CDR2 FQNEAQ (reference sequence). V lost 2 bases to trimming and J lost 8 bases; unmatched junction nucleotides: 14. The CDR3 is 17 residues long. This CDR3 reads CASSLKWLTGEDEKLFF. The CDR3 region has the DNA TGTGCCAGCAGCTTAAAGTGGCTCACAGGGGAGGACGAAAAACTGTTTTTT. Variable domain in full (rest from reference TRBV7-9 and TRBJ1-4): DTGVSQNPRHKITKRGQNVTFRCDPISEHNRLYWYRQTLGQGPEFLTYFQNEAQLEKSRLLSDRFSAERPKGSFSTLEIQRTEQGDSAMYLCASSLKWLTGEDEKLFFGSGTQLSVL.

This clonotype was found many times. V and J are TRBV3-1 and TRBJ1-1; D perhaps matches TRBD1 (5 bases). The germline gives CDR1 LGHDT, CDR2 YNNKEL (reference sequence). The length of the CDR3 is 12 residues. With 1 base removed from V and 10 bases from J, the gap between germline ends came to 10 bases. The CDR3 DNA sequence: TGTGCCAGCAGCCAAGGGGGGAGGAGAGCTTTCTTT. Translating it yields CASSQGGRRAFF.

The rearrangement uses TRBV20-1 and TRBJ2-7; 8 nucleotides match TRBD2. V was clipped by 3 bases and J by 6 bases; unmatched bases: 10. This CDR3 has 14 residues. CDR1 DFQATT and CDR2 SNEGSKA come from the germline V gene (reference sequence). The CDR3 coding sequence is TGCAGTGCTAGTATATTCGGACTAGCTCTCGAGCAGTACTTC. It specifies CSASIFGLALEQYF.

Regarding this clonotype: A clone one base away is much larger, so this may be a read error. This sequence joins TRBV10-3 and TRBJ1-5; TRBD1 matches 8 bases. V shed 6 bases and J 8 bases; nucleotides not matched to a gene: 9. CDR3 length: 14 amino acids. Germline CDR1 ENHRY, CDR2 SYGVKD. The CDR3: CAIRLTGVGEPQHF. Here the CDR3 DNA reads TGTGCCATCAGACTGACAGGGGTTGGTGAGCCCCAGCATTTT.

This clonotype was detected only a few times. The chain combines TRBV27 with TRBJ2-7; D may match TRBD1 or TRBD2 (6 bases each). This CDR3 is 14 amino acids long. Trimming took 11 bases from V and 3 from J, leaving 20 bases between them. CDR1 MNHEY and CDR2 SMNVEV come from the germline V gene (reference sequence). The CDR3 DNA sequence: TGTGCCTCCGGATCGGGGGCCTATTACTACGAGCAGTACTTC. It is translated as CASGSGAYYYEQYF.

The J gene is TRBJ1-1, the V gene TRBV12-3 or TRBV12-4; 10 bases map to TRBD1. With V trimmed by 4 bases and J by 6 bases, 2 bases remained unmatched. The CDR3 contains 13 residues. As DNA, the CDR3 is TGTGCCAGCAGTTCCGGGACAGGGGCTGAAGCTTTCTTT. Translated: CASSSGTGAEAFF.

This clonotype was seen just once. CDR3 amino acids: CSAQTQGYEQYF. For the CDR3, the DNA is TGCAGTGCGCAAACACAGGGGTACGAGCAGTACTTC. The chain is built from TRBV20-1 and TRBJ2-7; 7 nucleotides align to TRBD1. The junction had 6 bases not matched to a gene; V was cut back by 6 bases and J by 4 bases. Germline V gene lookup returns CDR1 DFQATT and CDR2 SNEGSKA (reference sequence). This CDR3 has 12 residues.

The V gene is TRBV10-3, the J gene TRBJ2-1; TRBD2 matches 9 bases. This CDR3 has 17 residues. After removal of 0 bases from V and 5 bases from J, the junction contained 8 bases not matched to a gene. The V gene's germline CDR1 is ENHRY and CDR2 SYGVKD. CDR3 nucleotides: TGTGCCATCAGTGAGTCGGGTCTAGCGGGACCCGACAATGAGCAGTTCTTC. This sequence encodes CAISESGLAGPDNEQFF.

The table lists this clonotype with many counts. J is TRBJ1-5 and V is TRBV2; TRBD1 might be the D (5 bases). Germline V lookup: CDR1 SNHLY, CDR2 FYNNEI. This CDR3 region has 14 residues. V lost 7 bases, J lost 7 bases, and 17 bases lay in between. The CDR3 spells CASTLRGVKQPQHF. The CDR3 DNA reads as TGTGCCAGCACCCTACGGGGGGTAAAGCAGCCCCAGCATTTT. Together with reference TRBV2 and TRBJ1-5, the CDR3 gives the full variable domain: EPEVTQTPSHQVTQMGQEVILRCVPISNHLYFYWYRQILGQKVEFLVSFYNNEISEKSEIFDDQFSVERPDGSNFTLKIRSTKLEDSAMYFCASTLRGVKQPQHFGDGTRLSIL.

This clonotype was recorded many times. This chain uses TRBV11-2 with TRBJ2-3; D could derive from TRBD1 or TRBD2 (6 bases each). Trimming pared 4 bases from V and 6 bases from J, leaving 17 bases between. This CDR3 is 15 amino acids long. The germline V gene has CDR1 SGHAT and CDR2 FQNNGV. As DNA, the CDR3 is TGTGCCAGCAGCTATCTAGGGGGGAGTGGGGATACGCAGTATTTT. Translating gives CASSYLGGSGDTQYF.

In this sample, this clonotype turned up a few times. V gene TRBV3-1 combines with J gene TRBJ1-6; maybe TRBD1 (6 bases). The V gene's germline CDR1 is LGHDT and CDR2 YNNKEL (reference sequence). Trimming took off 5 bases at V and 7 bases at J, with 15 bases between the two ends. This CDR3 is 15 amino acids long. The CDR3 DNA is TGTGCCAGCAGCTCCCATTCAGGGGTAAATTCACCCCTCCACTTT. Translation gives CASSSHSGVNSPLHF.

The genes are TRBV6-1 and TRBJ1-1, with TRBD1 as a possible D gene (5 bases). The CDR3 is 15 residues long. V was shortened by 3 bases and J by 1 base, with 12 bases between the two germline ends. The V gene's germline CDR1 is MNHNS and CDR2 SASEGT. Written as DNA, the CDR3 is TGTGCCAGCAGTGATAAAGGACACCCGAACACTGAAGCTTTCTTT. Amino acids: CASSDKGHPNTEAFF.

This clonotype has a handful of counts. V usage is TRBV5-1 and J usage is TRBJ2-2, with D unclear. From germline, CDR1 is SGHRS and CDR2 YFSETQ. This CDR3 spans 15 amino acids. V dropped 0 bases and J dropped 0 bases, with 6 bases sitting between them. The CDR3 nucleotides are TGCGCCAGCAGCTTGGGGGATACGAACACCGGGGAGCTGTTTTTT. As protein: CASSLGDTNTGELFF.

Ten or more counts support this clonotype. CDR3 residues: CASSARTLQETQYF. DNA for the CDR3: TGTGCCAGCAGTGCCCGGACTCTCCAAGAGACCCAGTACTTC. The chain combines TRBV6-1 with TRBJ2-5, with TRBD2 as a possible D gene (5 bases). This CDR3 region has 14 residues. The V end lost 4 bases, the J end lost 1 base, and 10 bases lay between the germline ends. Germline V CDR1 and CDR2: MNHNS, SASEGT.

Ten or more counts support this clonotype. This chain joins TRBV20-1 and TRBJ1-1; the D gene is possibly TRBD1 (5 bases). V dropped 1 base and J dropped 0 bases, with 12 bases sitting between them. This CDR3 has 15 amino acids. From germline, CDR1 is DFQATT and CDR2 SNEGSKA (reference sequence). In DNA form, the CDR3 reads TGCAGTGCTAGAGCCGCGGGACTGATGAACACTGAAGCTTTCTTT. Residues: CSARAAGLMNTEAFF.

This sequence joins TRBV19 and TRBJ2-6; D is perhaps TRBD1 or TRBD2 (6 bases each). Germline values: CDR1 LNHDA, CDR2 SQIVND (reference sequence). V was clipped by 5 bases and J by 0 bases, with 20 bases between them. The CDR3 spans 19 residues. DNA for the CDR3: TGTGCCAGTAGTTCCCCCGCCGGGGGCGGCCCCTCTGGGGCCAACGTCCTGACTTTC. Translation: CASSSPAGGGPSGANVLTF.

On this clonotype itself: One junction end disagrees with the germline gene, perhaps due to a read error. Here the CDR3 reads CVSNLSGGSDTQYF. CDR3 DNA sequence: TGTGTCAGCAACTTAAGCGGGGGCTCAGATACGCAGTATTTT. The V gene is TRBV6-2 or TRBV6-3, the J gene TRBJ2-3; 8 nucleotides agree with TRBD2. This CDR3 has 14 residues. Germline CDR1 is MNHEY and CDR2 is SVGEGT.

There are many counts of this clonotype. The rearrangement joins TRBV5-1 to TRBJ1-1; tentative D call: TRBD1 (6 bases). With 7 bases removed from V and 3 bases from J, the gap between germline ends came to 16 bases. Germline-derived CDR1 and CDR2 are SGHRS and YFSETQ. The CDR3 runs to 14 residues. The CDR3 spells CASGRQAQDTEAFF. The CDR3 DNA is TGCGCCAGCGGCCGACAGGCCCAAGACACTGAAGCTTTCTTT.

This clonotype occurred many times. J is TRBJ2-3 and V is TRBV11-1; 7 nucleotides align to TRBD1. Trimming at V came to 4 bases and at J to 6 bases, leaving 4 bases not matched to a gene. Germline V gives CDR1 SGHAT, CDR2 FQDESV (reference sequence). The length of the CDR3 is 13 residues. As DNA, the CDR3 is TGTGCCAGCAGCTCCGGACAGGCTGATACGCAGTATTTT. Its protein product is CASSSGQADTQYF.

Many counts were recorded for this clonotype. J is TRBJ2-2 and V is TRBV7-2; TRBD2 agrees at 7 bases. The CDR3 length is 16 residues. Trimming cost V 8 bases and J 4 bases; bases outside gene matches: 13. Germline V gene data show CDR1 as SGHTA and CDR2 as FQGNSA. CDR3 bases: TGTGCCAGCGTGGGCAGCGGGACTCCTACCACCGGGGAGCTGTTTTTT. Translated: CASVGSGTPTTGELFF.

As concerns this clonotype: Mismatch with germline at one junction end may stem from a read error. This rearrangement joins TRBV2 to TRBJ2-3, with 11 bases aligning to TRBD2. CDR3 length: 14 residues. Germline loops: CDR1 SNHLY, CDR2 FYNNEI. The CDR3 DNA reads TGTACCAGCAGTGAAGCCTTAGCGGGGGGGAACAAGTATTTT. This encodes CTSSEALAGGNKYF.

In its sample, this clonotype was seen many times. The chain is built from TRBV28 and TRBJ2-5; D assignment may be TRBD1 or TRBD2 (7 bases each). This CDR3 is 16 amino acids long. The germline V and J ends were trimmed by 7 bases and 5 bases, with 23 bases remaining between them. CDR1 is MDHEN, CDR2 SYDVKM, per germline. The CDR3 sequence: CASTLAGAGGLETQYF. Here the CDR3 DNA reads TGTGCCAGCACCCTGGCGGGGGCAGGGGGTTTGGAGACCCAGTACTTC.

The sample holds a few counts of this clonotype. The chain has TRBV2 and TRBJ2-7; D call uncertain. This CDR3 has 16 amino acids. Between the trimmed V and J ends, which lost 0 bases and 3 bases, there was a span of 15 bases. Per the germline V gene, CDR1 is SNHLY and CDR2 is FYNNEI. CDR3 nucleotide sequence: TGTGCCAGCAGTGAAGCGCTTCAAGGGCTATACTACGAGCAGTACTTC. Encoded protein: CASSEALQGLYYEQYF. Full variable domain (outside the CDR3, taken from reference TRBV2 and TRBJ2-7): EPEVTQTPSHQVTQMGQEVILRCVPISNHLYFYWYRQILGQKVEFLVSFYNNEISEKSEIFDDQFSVERPDGSNFTLKIRSTKLEDSAMYFCASSEALQGLYYEQYFGPGTRLTVT.

This clonotype showed up many times. The chain is built from TRBV13 and TRBJ1-1; D gene uncertain. There are 15 residues in the CDR3. V was cut by 2 bases and J by 3 bases, with 13 bases left in between. Germline CDR1 reads PRHDT; CDR2 reads FYEKMQ (reference sequence). Written as DNA, the CDR3 is TGTGCCAGCAGCTTATCCCCGTCAGAGGACACTGAAGCTTTCTTT. Translating it yields CASSLSPSEDTEAFF.